Below, 11 T cell receptor beta chains from the same sample are listed, as sequenced in a study of blood T cell repertoires in COVID-19. This table comes from immunoSEQ multiplex PCR, and its TCRdb copy is limited to in-frame clones, with some not included. The data contain about 15,000 clones, roughly 79% of them singletons. Sequencing was carried out using peripheral blood. These receptors all stem from a man aged 55 to 70 with acute or convalescent COVID-19.

The chain couples TRBV7-8 to TRBJ1-6, with unresolved D. V dropped 5 bases and J dropped 9 bases, with 8 bases sitting between them. Germline-derived CDR1 and CDR2 are SGHVS and FQNEAQ. CDR3 size: 12 residues. CDR3 in DNA: TGTGCCAGCAGCCTACAGCTTTCACCCCTCCACTTT. This translates into CASSLQLSPLHF.

The chain is built from TRBV2 and TRBJ1-3; 7 bases line up with TRBD1. The V gene end was trimmed by 6 bases and the J gene end by 4 bases; junction bases not matched to a gene: 9. This CDR3 is 15 amino acids long. Germline V gives CDR1 SNHLY, CDR2 FYNNEI. CDR3 sequence reads: CASSEDRLQGNTIYF. The CDR3 bases are TGTGCCAGCAGCGAGGACAGGCTCCAAGGAAACACCATATATTTT.

This clone has just one count. This chain links TRBV2 with TRBJ1-4; D is uncertain. Germline CDR1 and CDR2: SNHLY and FYNNEI. CDR3 size: 12 residues. V was pared by 5 bases and J by 5 bases, with 6 bases between. The DNA for the CDR3 is TGTGCCAGCAGTCGAGAAAATGAAAAACTGTTTTTT. Protein sequence: CASSRENEKLFF.

The table lists this clone with a few counts. V is TRBV6-5 and J is TRBJ2-7, with a tentative D call TRBD2 (6 bases). The CDR3 has 14 residues. Germline CDR1 reads MNHEY; CDR2 reads SVGAGI. V gave up 6 bases and J gave up 7 bases, with 19 bases separating them. As DNA, the CDR3 is TGTGCCAGCAGGGCTGCGGGGACCTTGGGTGAGCAGTACTTC. Its translation: CASRAAGTLGEQYF.

The chain recombines TRBV7-6 with TRBJ1-2, with a possible D match to TRBD1 (6 bases). Germline assignment: CDR1 SGHVS and CDR2 FNYEAQ. CDR3 length: 13 amino acids. Trimming removed 5 bases at V and 1 base at J, with 8 bases between. CDR3 sequence reads: CASSQDSNYGYTF. In nucleotides, the CDR3 is TGTGCCAGCAGCCAGGACAGTAACTATGGCTACACCTTC.

V and J are TRBV2 and TRBJ1-2; TRBD1 is a possible D gene (6 bases). The germline gives CDR1 SNHLY, CDR2 FYNNEI. Deletions cut 7 bases from V and 4 bases from J, with 16 bases between. This CDR3 region has 14 residues. CDR3 amino acids: CASIRADRSYGYTF. CDR3 nucleotides: TGTGCCAGCATTCGGGCCGACAGGAGCTATGGCTACACCTTC. Using reference TRBV2 and TRBJ1-2 for the parts outside the CDR3, the full variable domain is EPEVTQTPSHQVTQMGQEVILRCVPISNHLYFYWYRQILGQKVEFLVSFYNNEISEKSEIFDDQFSVERPDGSNFTLKIRSTKLEDSAMYFCASIRADRSYGYTFGSGTRLTVV.

The chain recombines TRBV6-2 or TRBV6-3 with TRBJ2-7; TRBD2 is a possible D gene (6 bases). CDR1 and CDR2 from the germline V gene are MNHEY and SVGEGT. V lost 5 bases to trimming and J lost 2 bases, with 13 bases between them. The CDR3 runs to 14 residues. The CDR3 protein is CASSPGVMTYEQYF. The CDR3 nucleotides are TGTGCCAGCAGTCCGGGGGTAATGACCTACGAGCAGTACTTC.

V gene TRBV3-1 (or the pseudogene TRBV3-2) combines with J gene TRBJ1-3, with no clear D. V dropped 0 bases and J dropped 2 bases, with 8 bases sitting between them. The CDR3 loop spans 15 amino acids. Per germline, CDR1 LGHDT and CDR2 YNNKEL (reference sequence). The CDR3 here is CASSQDGSTGNTIYF. CDR3 nucleotide sequence: TGTGCCAGCAGCCAAGATGGGAGTACTGGAAACACCATATATTTT.

The V gene is TRBV4-3, the J gene TRBJ1-1; no reliable D call. V lost 0 bases to trimming and J lost 1 base, with 12 bases between them. The germline gives CDR1 LGHNA, CDR2 YSLEER. This CDR3 has 16 residues. CDR3 sequence: CASSQDRGLPNTEAFF. In DNA form, the CDR3 reads TGCGCCAGCAGCCAAGATCGGGGTCTGCCGAACACTGAAGCTTTCTTT.

V and J are TRBV7-9 and TRBJ2-3, with 9 nucleotides matching TRBD1. V was clipped by 10 bases and J by 4 bases; unmatched bases: 9. This CDR3 contains 14 residues. Germline-derived CDR1 and CDR2 are SEHNR and FQNEAQ (reference sequence). The CDR3 DNA reads as TGTGCCACCACAGAACAGGGGGCGTCAGATACGCAGTATTTT. The encoded protein is CATTEQGASDTQYF.

This chain joins TRBV11-3 and TRBJ2-6, with 8 bases identical to TRBD1. This CDR3 is built from 21 residues. Germline loops: CDR1 SGHNT, CDR2 YENEEA. V was clipped by 0 bases and J by 1 base; unmatched bases: 14. CDR3 in DNA: TGTGCCAGCAGCTTAGAACAGGGGGTCTTTCCTCCCCTTTCTGGGGCCAACGTCCTGACTTTC. Protein sequence: CASSLEQGVFPPLSGANVLTF. Based on the CDR3 plus reference TRBV11-3 and TRBJ2-6, the full variable domain is EAGVVQSPRYKIIEKKQPVAFWCNPISGHNTLYWYLQNLGQGPELLIRYENEEAVDDSQLPKDRFSAERLKGVDSTLKIQPAELGDSAVYLCASSLEQGVFPPLSGANVLTFGAGSRLTVL.